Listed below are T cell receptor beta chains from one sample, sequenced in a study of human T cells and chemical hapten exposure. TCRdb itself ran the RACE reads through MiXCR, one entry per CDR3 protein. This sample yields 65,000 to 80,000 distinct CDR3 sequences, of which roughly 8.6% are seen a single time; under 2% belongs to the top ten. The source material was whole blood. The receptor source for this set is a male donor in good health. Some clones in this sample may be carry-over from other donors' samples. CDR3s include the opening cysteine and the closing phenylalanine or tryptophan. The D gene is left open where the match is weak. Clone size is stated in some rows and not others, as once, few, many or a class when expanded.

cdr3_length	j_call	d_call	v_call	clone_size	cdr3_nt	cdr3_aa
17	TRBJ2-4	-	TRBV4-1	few	TGCGCCAGCAGCCAGATCCCACCTAACATAGCCAAAAACATTCAGTACTTC	CASSQIPPNIAKNIQYF
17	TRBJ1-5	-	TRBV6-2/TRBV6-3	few	TGTGCCAGCAGACACACTACAGGGTTAGGCCTCAATCAGCCCCAGCATTTT	CASRHTTGLGLNQPQHF
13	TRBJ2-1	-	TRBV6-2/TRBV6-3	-	TGTGCCAGCAGTTACCGGAGGGGCAATGAGCAGTTCTTC	CASSYRRGNEQFF
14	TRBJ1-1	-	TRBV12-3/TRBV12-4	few	TGTGCCAGCAGTTTAGCACCGCAGGGAGGTAAAGCTTTCTTT	CASSLAPQGGKAFF
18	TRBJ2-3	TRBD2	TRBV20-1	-	TGCAGTGCTAGGAGGACTAGCGGGAGGGAGTTCCACACAGATACGCAGTATTTT	CSARRTSGREFHTDTQYF
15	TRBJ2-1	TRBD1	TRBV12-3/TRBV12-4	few	TGTGCCAGCAGTCTGGTGGGACAGCCTCACAATGAGCAGTTCTTC	CASSLVGQPHNEQFF
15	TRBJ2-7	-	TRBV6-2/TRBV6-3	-	TGTGCCAGCAGCGGCCCCGCAGGGGTGACCTACGAGCAGTACTTC	CASSGPAGVTYEQYF
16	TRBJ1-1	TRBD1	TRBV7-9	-	TGTGCCAGCAGCTTAGTGGACAGGGGGCCGGGAACTGAAGCTTTCTTT	CASSLVDRGPGTEAFF
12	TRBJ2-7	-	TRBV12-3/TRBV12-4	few	TGTGCCAGCAGCCACCAAGGGGACGAGCAGTACTTC	CASSHQGDEQYF
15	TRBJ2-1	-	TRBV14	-	TGTGCCAGCAGCCTAAGTGGGGTGAGGTTTGATGAGCAGTTCTTC	CASSLSGVRFDEQFF
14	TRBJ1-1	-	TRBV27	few	TGTGCCAGCAGTTTATCGCAGGGGAACACTGAAGCTTTCTTT	CASSLSQGNTEAFF
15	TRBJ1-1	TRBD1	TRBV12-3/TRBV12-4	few	TGTGCCAGCAGCCCTCAGGGGGGGCTGAACACTGAAGCTTTCTTT	CASSPQGGLNTEAFF
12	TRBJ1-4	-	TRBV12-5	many	TGTGCTAGTGGTTTCCGGAATGAAAAACTGTTTTTT	CASGFRNEKLFF
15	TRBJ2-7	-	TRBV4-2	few	TGTGCCAGCAGCCAAGAATTAGCGGCGGCCTACGAGCAGTACTTC	CASSQELAAAYEQYF
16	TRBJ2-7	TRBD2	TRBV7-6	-	TGTGCCAGCAGCATGGGCTCTTCTAGCGGCCCCTACGAGCAGTACTTC	CASSMGSSSGPYEQYF
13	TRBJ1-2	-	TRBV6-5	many	TGTGCCAGCAGGCGGGGGCGCAACTATGGCTACACCTTC	CASRRGRNYGYTF
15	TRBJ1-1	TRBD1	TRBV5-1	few	TGCGCCAGCAGTTCAATAACAGGGGTGAACACTGAAGCTTTCTTT	CASSSITGVNTEAFF
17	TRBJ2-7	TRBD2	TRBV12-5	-	TGTGCTAGTGGTTTGGTCCGACTAGCGGGAGAGGCATACGAGCAGTACTTC	CASGLVRLAGEAYEQYF
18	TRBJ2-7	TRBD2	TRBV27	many	TGTGCCAGCAGTCTCCGGTGGCTAGCGGGAGGGGCCTCCTACGAGCAGTACTTC	CASSLRWLAGGASYEQYF
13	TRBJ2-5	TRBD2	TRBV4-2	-	TGTGCCAGCAGCCCGGGACTAGCGGAGACCCAGTACTTC	CASSPGLAETQYF
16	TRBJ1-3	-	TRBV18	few	TGTGCCAGCTCGCTAAAGGACGGTTCCTCTGGAAACACCATATATTTT	CASSLKDGSSGNTIYF
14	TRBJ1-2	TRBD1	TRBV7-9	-	TGTGCCAGCAGCTCCTCCGGGACAGGGGCTGGCTACACCTTC	CASSSSGTGAGYTF
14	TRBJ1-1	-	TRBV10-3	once	TGTGCCAGCCTCCCCGCAGAGGGATGGGTTGAAGCTTTCTTT	CASLPAEGWVEAFF
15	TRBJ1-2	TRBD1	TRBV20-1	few	TGCAGTGCTTTCCGACAGGGAGATAAGGGCTATGGCTACACCTTC	CSAFRQGDKGYGYTF
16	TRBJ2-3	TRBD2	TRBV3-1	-	TGTGCCAGCAGCTCCGGGACTAGCGGGATCACAGATACGCAGTATTTT	CASSSGTSGITDTQYF
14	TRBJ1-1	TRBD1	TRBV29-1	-	TGCAGCGTTGCTCCTCAGGGGGTTAACACTGAAGCTTTCTTT	CSVAPQGVNTEAFF
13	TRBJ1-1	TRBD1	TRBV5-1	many	TGCGCCAGCGGCAGGGGGCGAGGGACTGAAGCTTTCTTT	CASGRGRGTEAFF
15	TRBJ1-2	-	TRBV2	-	TGTGCCAGCAGCCCTTTTCAGGGGCTGGGGTATGGCTACACCTTC	CASSPFQGLGYGYTF
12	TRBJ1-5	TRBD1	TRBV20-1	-	TGCAGTGCGGCGGACAGGTACCAGCCCCAGCATTTT	CSAADRYQPQHF
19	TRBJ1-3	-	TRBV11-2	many	TGTGCCAGCAGCCTAAAGGGGTCCCAAACTATAAACTCTGGAAACACCATATATTTT	CASSLKGSQTINSGNTIYF
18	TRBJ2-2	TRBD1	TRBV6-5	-	TGTGCCAGCAGTAGCCTTGCAGGGGGTGCCTTAGGGACCGGGGAGCTGTTTTTT	CASSSLAGGALGTGELFF
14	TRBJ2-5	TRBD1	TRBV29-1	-	TGCAGCGCCCTATCCGGGACAGGTCAAGAGACCCAGTACTTC	CSALSGTGQETQYF
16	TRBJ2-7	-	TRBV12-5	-	TGTGCTAGTGGTTTAGCCGGGGTCAGGGCCTCCTACGAGCAGTACTTC	CASGLAGVRASYEQYF
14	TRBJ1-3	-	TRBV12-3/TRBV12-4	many	TGTGCCAGCAGTTTACACAGCTCTGGAAACACCATATATTTT	CASSLHSSGNTIYF
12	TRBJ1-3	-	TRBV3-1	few	TGTGCCAGCAGCTCTTTCGGAAACACCATATATTTT	CASSSFGNTIYF
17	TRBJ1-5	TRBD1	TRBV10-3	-	TGTGCCATCAGTGAGTCCCAGACAGGGGGTAGCAATCAGCCCCAGCATTTT	CAISESQTGGSNQPQHF
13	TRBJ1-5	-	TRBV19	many	TGTGCCAGTAGTCCCAATAGCAATCAGCCCCAGCATTTT	CASSPNSNQPQHF
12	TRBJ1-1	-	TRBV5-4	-	TGTGCCAGCAGCTTGGACGCAGGGGTGGCTTTCTTT	CASSLDAGVAFF
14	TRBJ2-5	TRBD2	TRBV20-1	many	TGCAGTGCTACCGGGCGGGAGGAGTTAGAGACCCAGTACTTC	CSATGREELETQYF
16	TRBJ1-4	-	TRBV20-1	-	TGCAGTGCTAGGGGGACTTCACTCACAACTAATGAAAAACTGTTTTTT	CSARGTSLTTNEKLFF
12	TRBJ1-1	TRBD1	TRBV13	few	TGTGCCAGCAGCTTGACAGGGACTGAAGCTTTCTTT	CASSLTGTEAFF
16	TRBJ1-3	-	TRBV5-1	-	TGCGCCAGCAGCTTAGAGGGACCCCACTCTGGAAACACCATATATTTT	CASSLEGPHSGNTIYF
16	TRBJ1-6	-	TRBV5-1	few	TGCGCCAGCAGCTTGGGAGGCAGACCCGAGAATTCACCCCTCCACTTT	CASSLGGRPENSPLHF
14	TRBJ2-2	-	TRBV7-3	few	TGTGCCAGCAGCTTAGCCAGGGGCACCGGGGAGCTGTTTTTT	CASSLARGTGELFF
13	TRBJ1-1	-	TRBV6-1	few	TGTGCCAGCAGTGTCACAGGGAACACTGAAGCTTTCTTT	CASSVTGNTEAFF
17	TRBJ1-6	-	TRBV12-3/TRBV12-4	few	TGTGCCAGCACTTTTAGGAGGGCTAGCTCCTATAATTCACCCCTCCACTTT	CASTFRRASSYNSPLHF
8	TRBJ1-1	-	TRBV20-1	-	TGCAGTGCTAATGAAGCTTTCTTT	CSANEAFF
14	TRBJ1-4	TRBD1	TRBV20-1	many	TGCAGTGCTAGAGTGACAGGGATACGTGAAAAACTGTTTTTT	CSARVTGIREKLFF
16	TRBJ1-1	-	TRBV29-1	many	TGCAGCGTTGAAGGAGGGCCAGGAAGAATGAACACTGAAGCTTTCTTT	CSVEGGPGRMNTEAFF
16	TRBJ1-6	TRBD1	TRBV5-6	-	TGTGCCAGCAGCCCCGGACAGGGGGTAAATGATTCACCCCTCCACTTT	CASSPGQGVNDSPLHF
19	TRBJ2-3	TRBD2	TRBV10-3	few	TGTGCCATCAGTGAAAGGCTAGCGGGTAATCCGAGGACGACAGATACGCAGTATTTT	CAISERLAGNPRTTDTQYF
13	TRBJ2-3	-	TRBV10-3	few	TGTGCCATCAGTGGCAGGGACACAGATACGCAGTATTTT	CAISGRDTDTQYF
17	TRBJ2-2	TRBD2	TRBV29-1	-	TGCAGCGTTGAAGAGGGACTAGCGGGAGCGAACACCGGGGAGCTGTTTTTT	CSVEEGLAGANTGELFF
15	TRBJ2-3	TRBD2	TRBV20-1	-	TGCAGTGCTAGAACTAGCGGGGGCGGGGCAGATACGCAGTATTTT	CSARTSGGGADTQYF
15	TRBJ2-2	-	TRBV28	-	TGTGCCAGCAGTCTCGGGGACGGGGAAACCGGGGAGCTGTTTTTT	CASSLGDGETGELFF
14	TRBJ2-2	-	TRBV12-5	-	TGTGCTAGTGAACCGGGAGCGAACACCGGGGAGCTGTTTTTT	CASEPGANTGELFF
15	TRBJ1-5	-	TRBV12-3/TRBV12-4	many	TGTGCCAGCAGTTTGCGCGCCTATAGCAATCAGCCCCAGCATTTT	CASSLRAYSNQPQHF